What follows describes a single TCR beta chain. It lacks a known antigen. Base qualities are missing; no much larger clone stands one base away. Patients with autoimmune disease history or receiving systemic immunosuppression were excluded from the trial. Peripheral blood for TCR sequencing was drawn from every dose cohort at baseline, at cycle 4 day 1 and at cycle 7 day 1. The samples were drawn from a first-in-human, open-label, multicenter phase I dose-escalation trial of ivuxolimab. Adults with locally advanced or metastatic melanoma, renal cell carcinoma, hepatocellular carcinoma or head and neck squamous cell carcinoma were enrolled in the trial. Before TCR sequencing, CD4+ T cells and CD8+ T cells from peripheral blood were sorted into separate populations. This sample stems from a study of OX40 agonist ivuxolimab in advanced cancers. Turning to the overall study: The costimulatory receptor OX40 (CD134) was targeted by ivuxolimab, a fully human IgG2 agonistic monoclonal antibody. Among the approximately 54 dose-escalation patients, some 19 had hepatocellular carcinoma, roughly 15 melanoma, 9 renal cell carcinoma and 9 head and neck cancer. Prior anti-PD-1, anti-PD-L1 or anti-CTLA-4 therapy was permitted, and 40% to 50% of dose-escalation patients had received checkpoint inhibitors. In the dose-escalation cohort, more than 75% of patients were male, and the mean age was around 60 years, with a range of about 23 to 80. The paper reports the monotherapy dose-escalation portion (N ≈ 50 patients) of the phase I ivuxolimab trial. The point of sequencing TCRbeta in the periphery was to test whether ivuxolimab changed TCR sequence diversity and drove clonal T-cell expansion. Intravenous ivuxolimab was administered to patients every 2 weeks at six dose levels: 0.01, 0.1, 0.3, 1.5, 3 and 10 mg/kg. Three dose-escalation patients achieved partial responses, one with hepatocellular carcinoma and two with cutaneous melanoma.

V lost 1 base and J lost 2 bases; the stretch between them is 9 bases long. CDR1 SGHVS and CDR2 FNYEAQ were looked up in the germline V gene. The CDR3 spans 15 residues, from the cysteine through the phenylalanine. The read is trimmed to its CDR3 DNA, 45 bases read in frame from base 1. Paper-wide results and their limitations: Clonal expansion of both CD4+ and CD8+ blood T cells was observed from baseline to week 6 at doses 0.1 to 3.0 mg/kg. In the 0.1-3.0 mg/kg groups, partial responders were among the patients with the lowest normalized peripheral clonal expansion, particularly in CD8+ T cells. The antigen specificity of the peripheral T cells that underwent clonal expansion was not determined. On average, CD8+ T cells showed more expanded clones than CD4+ T cells after ivuxolimab. Low levels of normalized T-cell clonal expansion were also seen in some patients who did not respond.

To sequence the TCRbeta CDR3 region, genomic DNA was isolated from the sorted cells. The immunoSEQ Assay was used for sequencing of TCRbeta CDR3 regions. TCRdb re-hosts the immuneACCESS table, in-frame sequences only. Its copies lack some clones; in the studies checked, an unresolved V gene accounts for under half of them, and the cause for the rest is not known. This sample has under 45,000 clones in its table, and 80% to 90% of those were observed once. The biggest ten clones account for roughly 2.5% of the sample. The TCR was taken from an adult with an advanced solid tumor such as melanoma, head and neck, liver or kidney cancer. The rearrangement combines TRBV7-6 with TRBJ2-1, and perhaps TRBD1 as D gene, on 6 matching bases. The sequencing used CD4+ or CD8+ T cells sorted from blood, collected in a trial of the OX40 agonist ivuxolimab. This receptor has the CDR3 CASSLVQGTYNEQFF. The bases are TGTGCCAGCAGCTTAGTACAGGGAACCTACAATGAGCAGTTCTTC. Reference TRBV7-6 and TRBJ2-1 proteins supply the regions before and after the CDR3; the full variable domain is: GAGVSQSPRYKVTKRGQDVALRCDPISGHVSLYWYRQALGQGPEFLTYFNYEAQQDKSGLPNDRFSAERPEGSISTLTIQRTEQRDSAMYRCASSLVQGTYNEQFFGPGTRLTVL.